This T cell receptor beta chain was recorded in a study of graft-versus-host responses after intestinal transplantation. Across the whole study: Recipients obtained multivisceral, liver-intestinal, or isolated intestinal transplants. Following induction with anti-thymocyte globulin, all recipients were given tacrolimus and steroids for two to three years. Regarding the study as a whole: The presence of high graft-versus-host to host-versus-graft clonal ratios in allografts characterized patients with graft-donor T cell macrochimerism.

Clones were sequenced by immunoSEQ multiplex PCR, and TCRdb holds only the in-frame ones, with some missing. The sample has approximately 68,000 clones, nearly 90% seen once. The CDR3 extends over 13 amino acids. Germline CDR1 LNHDA, CDR2 SQIVND (reference sequence). The ends were cut back, 5 bases at V and 2 bases at J, with 9 bases in the middle. Regarding this clone: The antigen is not known.

The sample here was unstimulated CD8+ T cells sorted from spleen or lymph node cells, taken before transplant. The chain carries TRBV19 and TRBJ1-1; D gene ambiguous. The TCR was taken from a human donor who was the organ donor for an intestinal transplant. Here the CDR3 reads CASSSTSNTEAFF. DNA of the CDR3: TGTGCCAGTAGTTCAACTTCAAACACTGAAGCTTTCTTT.